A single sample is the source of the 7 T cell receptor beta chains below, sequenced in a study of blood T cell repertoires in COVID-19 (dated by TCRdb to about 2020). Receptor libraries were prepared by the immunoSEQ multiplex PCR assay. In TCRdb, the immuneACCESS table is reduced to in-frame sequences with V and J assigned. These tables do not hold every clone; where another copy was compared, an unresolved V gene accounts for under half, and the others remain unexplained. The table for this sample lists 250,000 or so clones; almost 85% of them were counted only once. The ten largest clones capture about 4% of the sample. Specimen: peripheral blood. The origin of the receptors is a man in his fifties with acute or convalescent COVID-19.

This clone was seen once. DNA of the CDR3: TGTGCCAGCACCTCCGGGATGAACACTGAAGCTTTCTTT. Residues: CASTSGMNTEAFF. The chain joins TRBV9 to TRBJ1-1, with D unresolved. CDR3 length equals 13 residues. Germline CDR1 and CDR2: SGDLS and YYNGEE. Trimming removed 6 bases from V and 0 bases from J, with 9 bases in between.

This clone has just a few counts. The CDR3 DNA is TGTGCCACCAGTGCTCCGGGACAGGGTTCGGGGGAGCTGTTTTTT. It codes for CATSAPGQGSGELFF. V is TRBV24-1 and J is TRBJ2-2; 9 nucleotides align to TRBD1. CDR3 size: 15 residues. Germline V gives CDR1 KGHDR, CDR2 SFDVKD. Trimming removed 5 bases from V and 8 bases from J; junction bases left unmatched: 8.

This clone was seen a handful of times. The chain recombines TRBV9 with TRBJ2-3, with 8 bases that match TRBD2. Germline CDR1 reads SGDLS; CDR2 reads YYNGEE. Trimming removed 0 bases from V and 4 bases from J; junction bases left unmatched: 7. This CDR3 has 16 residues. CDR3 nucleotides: TGTGCCAGCAGCGTAGCTGGTCGGGAGGGCTCAGATACGCAGTATTTT. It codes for CASSVAGREGSDTQYF.

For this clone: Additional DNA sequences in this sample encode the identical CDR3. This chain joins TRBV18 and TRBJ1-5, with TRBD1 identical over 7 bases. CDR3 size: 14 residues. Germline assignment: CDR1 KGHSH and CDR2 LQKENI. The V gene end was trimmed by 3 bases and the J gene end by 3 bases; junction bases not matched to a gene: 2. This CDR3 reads CASSPGTDNQPQHF. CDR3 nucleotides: TGTGCCAGCTCACCCGGGACAGACAATCAGCCCCAGCATTTT.

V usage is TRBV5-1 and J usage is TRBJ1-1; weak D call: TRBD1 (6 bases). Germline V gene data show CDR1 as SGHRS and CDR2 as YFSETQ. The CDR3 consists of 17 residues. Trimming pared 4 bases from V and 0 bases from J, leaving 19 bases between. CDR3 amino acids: CASSVYRASVMNTEAFF. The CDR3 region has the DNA TGCGCCAGCAGCGTTTACAGGGCGTCGGTGATGAACACTGAAGCTTTCTTT.

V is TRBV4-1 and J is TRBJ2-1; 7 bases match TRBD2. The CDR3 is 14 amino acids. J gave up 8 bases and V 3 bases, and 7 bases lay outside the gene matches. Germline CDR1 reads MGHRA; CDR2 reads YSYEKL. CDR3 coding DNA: TGCGCCAGCAGCCACGGGGGGAGGGTCCATGAGCAGTTCTTC. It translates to CASSHGGRVHEQFF.

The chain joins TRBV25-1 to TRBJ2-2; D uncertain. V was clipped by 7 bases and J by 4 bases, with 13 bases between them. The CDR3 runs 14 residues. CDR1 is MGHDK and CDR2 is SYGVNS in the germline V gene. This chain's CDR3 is CASTKLIGTGELFF. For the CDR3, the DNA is TGTGCCAGCACCAAGTTAATCGGCACCGGGGAGCTGTTTTTT.